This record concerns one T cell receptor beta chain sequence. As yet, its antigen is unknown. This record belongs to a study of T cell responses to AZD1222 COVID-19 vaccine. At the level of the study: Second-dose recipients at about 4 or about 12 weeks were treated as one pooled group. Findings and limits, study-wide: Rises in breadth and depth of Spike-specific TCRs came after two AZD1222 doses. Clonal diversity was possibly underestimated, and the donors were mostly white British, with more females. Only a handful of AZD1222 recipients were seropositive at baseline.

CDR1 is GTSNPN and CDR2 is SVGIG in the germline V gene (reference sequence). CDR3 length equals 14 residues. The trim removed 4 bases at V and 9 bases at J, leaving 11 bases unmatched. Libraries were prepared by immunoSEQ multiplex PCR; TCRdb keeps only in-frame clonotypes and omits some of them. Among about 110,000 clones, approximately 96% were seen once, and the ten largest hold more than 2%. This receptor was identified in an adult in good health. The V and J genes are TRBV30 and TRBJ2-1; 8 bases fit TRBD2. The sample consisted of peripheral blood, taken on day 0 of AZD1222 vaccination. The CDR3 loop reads CAWKRGMGLGEQFF. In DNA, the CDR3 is TGTGCCTGGAAGCGGGGGATGGGCCTTGGTGAGCAGTTCTTC.